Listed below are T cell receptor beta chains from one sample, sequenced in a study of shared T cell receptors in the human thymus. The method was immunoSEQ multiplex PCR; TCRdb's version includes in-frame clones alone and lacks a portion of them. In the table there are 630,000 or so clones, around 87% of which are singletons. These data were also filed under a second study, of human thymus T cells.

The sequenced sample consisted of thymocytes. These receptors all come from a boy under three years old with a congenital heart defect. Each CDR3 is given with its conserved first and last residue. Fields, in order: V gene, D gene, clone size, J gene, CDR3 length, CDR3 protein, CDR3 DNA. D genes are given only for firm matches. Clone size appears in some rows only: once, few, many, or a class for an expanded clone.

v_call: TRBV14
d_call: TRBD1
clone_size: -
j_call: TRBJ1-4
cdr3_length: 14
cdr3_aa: CASSQTGGSEKLFF
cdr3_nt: TGTGCCAGCAGCCAGACAGGGGGTAGTGAAAAACTGTTTTTT

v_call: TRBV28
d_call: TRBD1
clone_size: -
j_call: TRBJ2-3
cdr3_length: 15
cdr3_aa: CASSSTGVSTDTQYF
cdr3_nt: TGTGCCAGCAGTTCCACAGGGGTAAGCACAGATACGCAGTATTTT

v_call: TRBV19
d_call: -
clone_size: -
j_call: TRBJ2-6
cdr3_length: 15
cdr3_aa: CASRTSFSGANVLTF
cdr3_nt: TGTGCCAGTAGAACATCCTTCTCTGGGGCCAACGTCCTGACTTTC

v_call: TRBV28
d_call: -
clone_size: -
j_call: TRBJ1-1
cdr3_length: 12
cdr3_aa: CASSPRNTEAFF
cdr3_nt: TGTGCCAGCAGTCCGAGGAACACTGAAGCTTTCTTT

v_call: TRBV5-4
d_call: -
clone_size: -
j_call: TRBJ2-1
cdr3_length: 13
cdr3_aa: CASSLRDFNEQFF
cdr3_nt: TGTGCCAGCAGCTTGCGGGACTTCAATGAGCAGTTCTTC

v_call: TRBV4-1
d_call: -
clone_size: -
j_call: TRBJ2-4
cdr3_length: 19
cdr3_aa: CASSQDAAASRKAKNIQYF
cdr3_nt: TGCGCCAGCAGCCAAGATGCCGCCGCCAGTCGCAAAGCCAAAAACATTCAGTACTTC

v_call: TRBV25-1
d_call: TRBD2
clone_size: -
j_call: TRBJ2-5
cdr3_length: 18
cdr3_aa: CASLGGLAGGLDQETQYF
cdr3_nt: TGTGCCAGCCTAGGAGGACTAGCGGGGGGGCTCGACCAAGAGACCCAGTACTTC

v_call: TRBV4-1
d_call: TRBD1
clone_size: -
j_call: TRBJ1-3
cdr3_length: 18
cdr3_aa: CASSQDGWYRTGGNTIYF
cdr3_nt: TGCGCCAGCAGCCAAGATGGGTGGTATAGGACAGGGGGAAACACCATATATTTT

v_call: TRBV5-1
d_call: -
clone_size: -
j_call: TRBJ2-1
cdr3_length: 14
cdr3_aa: CASSSHQGGNEQFF
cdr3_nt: TGCGCCAGCAGCTCTCACCAGGGAGGCAATGAGCAGTTCTTC

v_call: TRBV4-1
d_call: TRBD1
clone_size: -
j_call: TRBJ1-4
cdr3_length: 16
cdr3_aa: CASSQDRTGGGEKLFF
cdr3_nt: TGCGCCAGCAGCCAAGATCGGACAGGGGGGGGTGAAAAACTGTTTTTT

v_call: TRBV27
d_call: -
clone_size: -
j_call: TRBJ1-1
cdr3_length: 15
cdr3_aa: CASSPWPLVNTEAFF
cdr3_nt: TGTGCCAGCAGTCCATGGCCCCTTGTGAACACTGAAGCTTTCTTT

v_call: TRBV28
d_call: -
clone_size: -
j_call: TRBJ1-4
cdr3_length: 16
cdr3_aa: CASSQRGWQDNEKLFF
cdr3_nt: TGTGCCAGCAGCCAGAGGGGGTGGCAGGATAATGAAAAACTGTTTTTT

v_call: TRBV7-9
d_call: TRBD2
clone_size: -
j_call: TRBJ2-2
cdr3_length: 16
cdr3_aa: CASSFPSGQNTGELFF
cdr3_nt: TGTGCCAGCAGCTTCCCTAGCGGCCAAAACACCGGGGAGCTGTTTTTT

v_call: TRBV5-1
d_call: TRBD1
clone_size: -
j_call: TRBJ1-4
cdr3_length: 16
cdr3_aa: CASSSFDRGRPEKLFF
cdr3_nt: TGCGCCAGCAGCTCGTTTGACAGGGGACGTCCTGAAAAACTGTTTTTT

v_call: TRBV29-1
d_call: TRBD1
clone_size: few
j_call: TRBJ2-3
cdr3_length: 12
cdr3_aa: CSVGQGGDTQYF
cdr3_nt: TGCAGCGTTGGACAGGGGGGAGATACGCAGTATTTT

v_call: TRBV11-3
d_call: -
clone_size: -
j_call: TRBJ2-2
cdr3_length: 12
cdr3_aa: CASSLIAGELFF
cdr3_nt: TGTGCCAGCAGCTTAATAGCCGGGGAGCTGTTTTTT

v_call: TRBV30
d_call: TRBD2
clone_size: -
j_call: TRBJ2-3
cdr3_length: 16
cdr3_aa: CAWSSLAGGSTDTQYF
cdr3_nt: TGTGCCTGGAGTTCGCTAGCGGGAGGAAGCACAGATACGCAGTATTTT

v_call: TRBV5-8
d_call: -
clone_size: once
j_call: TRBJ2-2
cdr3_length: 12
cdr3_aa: CASSFRTGELFF
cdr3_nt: TGTGCCAGCAGCTTCCGCACCGGGGAGCTGTTTTTT